The present entry profiles one T cell receptor (beta chain) with its context. Its antigen is as yet unknown. Germline trimming cut 0 bases from V and 7 bases from J; bases unmatched to any gene: 6. This CDR3 is built from 14 residues. The germline CDR1 and CDR2 sequences are DFQATT and SNEGSKA (reference sequence). RNA amounts of about 0.45 to 1 ug underwent reverse transcription with random hexamers. Amplification of TCR beta CDR3 used immunoSEQ multiplex PCR across 54 Vbeta and 13 Jbeta. TCRdb analysed the immunoSEQ multiplex PCR reads with MiXCR anew, one entry per CDR3 protein. The data contain some 240,000 distinct CDR3 sequences, 96% of them singletons. This record belongs to a study of CD8 T cells in Susac syndrome. Across the whole study: The Susac syndrome patients were therapy-naive, on corticosteroids, or on intravenous immunoglobulin alone at blood draw. General observations from the study: When the CD4+ T cell repertoires of patients with Susac syndrome were examined, they did not show any clonal expansion.

This TCR came from a human donor with Susac syndrome. The sample was CD4+ T cells from PBMCs. The chain carries TRBV20-1 and TRBJ2-4; 7 bases map to TRBD1. This CDR3 is CSARETGNLNIQYF. The CDR3 region has the DNA TGCAGTGCTAGAGAGACAGGGAATTTGAACATTCAGTACTTC.